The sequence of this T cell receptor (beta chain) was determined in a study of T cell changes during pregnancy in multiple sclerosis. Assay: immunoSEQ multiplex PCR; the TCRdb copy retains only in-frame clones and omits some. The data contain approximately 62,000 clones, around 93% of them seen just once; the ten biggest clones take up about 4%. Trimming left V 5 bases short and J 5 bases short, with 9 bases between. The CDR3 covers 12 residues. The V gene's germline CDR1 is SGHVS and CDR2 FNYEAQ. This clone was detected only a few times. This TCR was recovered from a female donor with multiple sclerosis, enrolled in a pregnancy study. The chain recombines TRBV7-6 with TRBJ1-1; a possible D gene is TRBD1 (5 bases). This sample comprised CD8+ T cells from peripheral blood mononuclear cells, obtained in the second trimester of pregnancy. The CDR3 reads CASSPPGTEAFF. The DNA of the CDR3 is TGTGCCAGCAGCCCACCAGGGACTGAAGCTTTCTTT.